The 8 T cell receptor beta chains reported below all come from one sample, sequenced in a study of identical twins. MiXCR, applied by TCRdb to the 5' RACE reads, yields one record per CDR3 protein. The sample gives 140,000 to 150,000 distinct CDR3 sequences, under 4.5% of which show up once; more than 6.5% is in the top ten. Sequenced material: memory T cells sorted from blood. The source is a young man in good health.

This clonotype was recorded at least ten times. The rearrangement links TRBV6-5 to TRBJ1-5; D is undetermined. Trimming removed 4 bases at V and 3 bases at J, with 10 bases between. Germline CDR1 reads MNHEY; CDR2 reads SVGAGI. The CDR3 extends over 14 amino acids. The CDR3 DNA sequence: TGTGCCAGCAGTTCCAACCCTTTCAATCAGCCCCAGCATTTT. Its translation: CASSSNPFNQPQHF.

At least ten counts were recorded for this clonotype. The chain employs TRBV3-1 and TRBJ2-1; D possibly corresponds to TRBD1 (5 bases). The CDR3 covers 21 residues. Germline CDR1 is LGHDT and CDR2 is YNNKEL (reference sequence). Trimming cost V 1 base and J 0 bases, with 25 bases left between them. In nucleotides, the CDR3 is TGTGCCAGCAGCCAAGTTCACGCGCTTCTCAAGGGGCCAAGCTCCTACAATGAGCAGTTCTTC. Its translation: CASSQVHALLKGPSSYNEQFF.

This clonotype has ten or more counts. The chain is built from TRBV6-5 and TRBJ2-4; D may correspond to TRBD1 or TRBD2 (5 bases each). The germline CDR1 and CDR2 sequences are MNHEY and SVGAGI. This CDR3 comprises 14 residues. Trimming stripped 2 bases from V and 6 bases from J, with 11 bases between. The CDR3 DNA reads TGTGCCAGCAGTTACGGCAGGGAGTTAAACATTCAGTACTTC. The encoded protein is CASSYGRELNIQYF.

The sample holds many counts of this clonotype. The gene calls are TRBV6-5 and TRBJ2-7; TRBD2 might be the D (6 bases). Germline CDR1 is MNHEY and CDR2 is SVGAGI. The CDR3 consists of 12 residues. Deletions cut 11 bases from V and 2 bases from J, with 13 bases between. For the CDR3, the DNA is TGTGCCGTGGCGGGGCGGCCCTACGAGCAGTACTTC. Protein sequence: CAVAGRPYEQYF.

This clonotype was detected a few times. The chain combines TRBV7-9 with TRBJ2-2; D might be TRBD2 (5 bases). The CDR3 has 16 amino acids. V was cut by 1 base and J by 4 bases, with 13 bases left in between. CDR1 and CDR2 (germline): SEHNR, FQNEAQ (reference sequence). CDR3 in amino acids: CASSLGGKSGTGELFF. DNA of the CDR3: TGTGCCAGCAGCTTAGGAGGTAAAAGCGGCACCGGGGAGCTGTTTTTT.

Ten or more counts support this clonotype. The rearrangement uses TRBV30 and TRBJ2-2, with TRBD2 identical over 8 bases. Germline CDR1 reads GTSNPN; CDR2 reads SVGIG (reference sequence). CDR3 length equals 12 residues. CDR3 coding DNA: TGTGCGAGCGGGAGTAGCACCGGGGAGCTGTTTTTT. It yields the protein CASGSSTGELFF.

The chain is built from TRBV7-6 and TRBJ2-1, with TRBD1 matching over 7 bases. V lost 0 bases and J lost 4; bases outside the gene matches: 3. Per the germline V gene, CDR1 is SGHVS and CDR2 is FNYEAQ. This CDR3 contains 15 residues. This chain's CDR3 is CASSLAAGGYNEQFF. Here the CDR3 DNA reads TGTGCCAGCAGCTTAGCGGCAGGGGGTTACAATGAGCAGTTCTTC.

This clonotype appeared many times. This sequence joins TRBV20-1 and TRBJ2-5; D is unclear. CDR1 and CDR2 from the germline V gene are DFQATT and SNEGSKA (reference sequence). The V and J ends lost 4 bases and 1 base respectively, with 10 bases between them. There are 13 residues in the CDR3. The CDR3 nucleotides are TGCAGTGCTATCGGCGCGCTCCAAGAGACCCAGTACTTC. It is translated as CSAIGALQETQYF.